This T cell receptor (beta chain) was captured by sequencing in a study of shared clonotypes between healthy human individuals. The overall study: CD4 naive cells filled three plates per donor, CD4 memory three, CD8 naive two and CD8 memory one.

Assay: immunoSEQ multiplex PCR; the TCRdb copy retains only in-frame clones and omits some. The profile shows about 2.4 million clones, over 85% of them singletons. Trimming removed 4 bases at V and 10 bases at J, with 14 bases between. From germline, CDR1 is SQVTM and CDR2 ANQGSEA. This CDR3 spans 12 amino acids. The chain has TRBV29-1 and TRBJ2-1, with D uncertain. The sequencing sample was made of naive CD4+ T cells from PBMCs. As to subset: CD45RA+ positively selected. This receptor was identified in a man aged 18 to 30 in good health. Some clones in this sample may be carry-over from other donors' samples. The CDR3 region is CSVGPLRGEQFF. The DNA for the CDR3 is TGCAGCGTTGGGCCCCTCCGAGGAGAGCAGTTCTTC.